Sequencing of this T cell receptor (beta chain) was carried out in a study of blood T cell repertoires in COVID-19. This table comes from immunoSEQ multiplex PCR, and its TCRdb copy is limited to in-frame clones, with some not included. This sample has about 110,000 clones, with 75% to 85% found just once. The trim removed 6 bases at V and 0 bases at J, leaving 2 bases unmatched. The germline V gene encodes CDR1 LNHNV and CDR2 YYDKDF (reference sequence). This CDR3 comprises 13 residues. This clonotype was obtained from an elderly man with COVID-19, enrolled during active disease. The rearrangement joins TRBV15 to TRBJ2-7; 7 positions match TRBD2. The specimen sequenced was peripheral blood. CDR3 sequence: CATSWGGSYEQYF. CDR3 in DNA: TGTGCCACCAGTTGGGGGGGCTCCTACGAGCAGTACTTC.